This TCR beta chain comes out of a study of cytomegalovirus exposure and HLA in healthy donors. A remark on this clone: Antigen unknown.

13 Jbeta primers and 60 Vbeta primers were used for the PCR. Only in-frame clones appear in the TCRdb table, and some are missing; sequencing was by immunoSEQ multiplex PCR. The sample consists of some 150,000 clones, approximately 80% of them appearing once. Findings and caveats of the study: Sequence variants that were highly shared formed a cluster that was likely a sequencing artifact. Among immune exposure information, only CMV serostatus was available. Analysis performed later showed TCR beta chains linked to HLA being more clonally expanded than equally common others.

The TCR comes from a woman aged 25 to 39 in good health and CMV-seronegative. Sequenced: PBMCs.

This CDR3 is CAIKGTREQETQYF. The CDR3 DNA reads TGTGCCATCAAAGGGACTAGGGAACAAGAGACCCAGTACTTC. The chain links TRBV10-3 to TRBJ2-5, with TRBD2 identical over 8 bases. CDR3 size: 14 residues. Germline V gives CDR1 ENHRY, CDR2 SYGVKD. V shed 7 bases, J shed 2 bases, and the junction held 6 bases outside the gene matches.